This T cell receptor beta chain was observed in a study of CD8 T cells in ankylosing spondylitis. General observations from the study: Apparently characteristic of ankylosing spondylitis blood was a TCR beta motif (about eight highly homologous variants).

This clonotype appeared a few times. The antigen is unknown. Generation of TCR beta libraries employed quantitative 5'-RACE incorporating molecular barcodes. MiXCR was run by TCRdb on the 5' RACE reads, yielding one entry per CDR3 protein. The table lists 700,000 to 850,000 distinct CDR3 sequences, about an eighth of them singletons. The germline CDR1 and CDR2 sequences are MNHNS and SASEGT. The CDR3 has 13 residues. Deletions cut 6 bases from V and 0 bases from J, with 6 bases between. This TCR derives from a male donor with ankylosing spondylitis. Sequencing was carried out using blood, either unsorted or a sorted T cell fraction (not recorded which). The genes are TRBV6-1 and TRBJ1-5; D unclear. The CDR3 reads CASSGSSNQPQHF. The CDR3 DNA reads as TGTGCCAGCAGCGGATCTAGCAATCAGCCCCAGCATTTT.